The 5 T cell receptor beta chains given below trace back to one sample, sequenced in a study of beta chain features in type 1 diabetes. The investigators reverse transcribed all of the isolated RNA, so they sequenced expressed TCRB transcripts. Assay used: immunoSEQ multiplex PCR; TCRdb lists only in-frame clones, some missing. The sample shows some 500,000 clones, approximately 10% of them seen only once. Sequences were obtained from naive CD4+ T cells from blood. The receptors were gathered from a woman under 30 in good health.

This clone was picked up a small number of times. The chain joins TRBV7-6 to TRBJ1-1, with D perhaps TRBD1 (5 bases). The germline V and J ends were trimmed by 3 bases and 3 bases, with 14 bases remaining between them. The CDR3 has 15 amino acids. CDR1 is SGHVS, CDR2 FNYEAQ, per germline. Here the CDR3 reads CASSLQGSSDTEAFF. The CDR3 nucleotides are TGTGCCAGCAGCTTGCAGGGCTCATCGGACACTGAAGCTTTCTTT.

The chain recombines TRBV2 with TRBJ2-1, with D uncertain. Per the germline V gene, CDR1 is SNHLY and CDR2 is FYNNEI. The CDR3 is 13 amino acids. Trimming removed 3 bases from V and 5 bases from J, with 8 bases in between. CDR3 DNA sequence: TGTGCCAGCAGTGACCAAGCCCACAATGAGCAGTTCTTC. This sequence encodes CASSDQAHNEQFF.

This clone was picked up a small number of times. This sample also contains other DNA sequences that code for the same CDR3. V usage is TRBV11-3 and J usage is TRBJ2-3; D call uncertain. V lost 0 bases, J lost 0 bases, and 4 bases lay in between. CDR3 length equals 14 residues. CDR1 is SGHNT, CDR2 YENEEA, per germline. The CDR3 protein is CASSLDRSTDTQYF. The CDR3, as DNA: TGTGCCAGCAGCTTAGACAGGAGCACAGATACGCAGTATTTT.

This clone was seen a few times. The chain links TRBV7-2 to TRBJ1-2, with TRBD1 matching 9 bases. The germline V gene encodes CDR1 SGHTA and CDR2 FQGNSA. The CDR3 has 16 residues. Trimming at V came to 2 bases and at J to 7 bases, leaving 11 bases not matched to a gene. CDR3 sequence: CASSLRWDRVYSGYTF. DNA for the CDR3: TGTGCCAGCAGCTTAAGATGGGACAGGGTATATAGTGGCTACACCTTC.

The CDR3 here is CASSQAVGTGTINEQFF. The DNA for the CDR3 is TGCGCCAGCAGCCAAGCGGTAGGGACAGGGACCATCAATGAGCAGTTCTTC. The chain recombines TRBV4-1 with TRBJ2-1; 9 bases line up with TRBD1. The CDR3 length is 17 residues. Trimming removed 1 base from V and 6 bases from J; junction bases left unmatched: 10. Germline V CDR1 and CDR2: MGHRA, YSYEKL.